The sequence of this T cell receptor (beta chain) was determined in a study of beta chain features in type 1 diabetes. Findings and caveats of the study: Shortening that was moderate but significant affected the TCRB CDR3s of Type 1 diabetes patients in all four CD4+ subsets.

On this clone itself: The antigen remains undetermined.

The CDR3 has 15 amino acids. J lost 6 bases, V lost 5 bases, and 9 bases had no gene match. Germline V gene lookup returns CDR1 LNHDA and CDR2 SQIVND (reference sequence). The sequenced template was cDNA made from the entire isolated RNA. TCRdb's table, derived via immunoSEQ multiplex PCR, lists solely in-frame clones and lacks some. The sample contains about 340,000 clones, around 9% of which appear only once. The sequencing input was central memory CD4+ T cells from blood. The chain has TRBV19 and TRBJ2-1; 8 nucleotides align to TRBD1. This receptor was identified in a man aged 25 to 45 with type 1 diabetes. The CDR3 bases are TGTGCCAGTAGTGCAAGACAGGGGAAGAGCAATGAGCAGTTCTTC. It yields the protein CASSARQGKSNEQFF.